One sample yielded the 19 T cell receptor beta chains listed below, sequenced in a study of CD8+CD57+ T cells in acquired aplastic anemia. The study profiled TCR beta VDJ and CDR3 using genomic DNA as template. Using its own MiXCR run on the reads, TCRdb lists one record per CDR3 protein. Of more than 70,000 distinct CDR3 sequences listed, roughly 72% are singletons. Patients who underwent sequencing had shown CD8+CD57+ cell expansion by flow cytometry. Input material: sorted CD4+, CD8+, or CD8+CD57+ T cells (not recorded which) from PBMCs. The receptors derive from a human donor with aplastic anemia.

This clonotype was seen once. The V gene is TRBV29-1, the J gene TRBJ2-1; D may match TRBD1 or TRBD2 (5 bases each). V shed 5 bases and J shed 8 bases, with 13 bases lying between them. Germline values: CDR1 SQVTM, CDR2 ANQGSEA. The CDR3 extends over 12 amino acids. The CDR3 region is CSVSPGADEQFF. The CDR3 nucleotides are TGCAGCGTTAGTCCCGGGGCCGATGAGCAGTTCTTC.

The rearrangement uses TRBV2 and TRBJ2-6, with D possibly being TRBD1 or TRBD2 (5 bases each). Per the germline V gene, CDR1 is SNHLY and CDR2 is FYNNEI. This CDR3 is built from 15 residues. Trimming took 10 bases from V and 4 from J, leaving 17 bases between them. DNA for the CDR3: TGTGCCAACTCTGAGGGGAAGGCGGGGGCCAACGTCCTGACTTTC. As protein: CANSEGKAGANVLTF.

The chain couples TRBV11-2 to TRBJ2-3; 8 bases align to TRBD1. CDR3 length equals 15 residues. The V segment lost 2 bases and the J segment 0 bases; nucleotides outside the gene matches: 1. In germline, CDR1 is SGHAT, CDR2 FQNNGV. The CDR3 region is CASSLYRGSTDTQYF. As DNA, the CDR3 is TGTGCCAGCAGCTTATACAGGGGGAGCACAGATACGCAGTATTTT.

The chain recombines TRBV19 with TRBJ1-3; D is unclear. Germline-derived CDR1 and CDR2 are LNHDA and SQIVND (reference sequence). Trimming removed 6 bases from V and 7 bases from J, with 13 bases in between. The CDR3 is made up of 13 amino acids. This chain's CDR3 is CASSPPLSNTIYF. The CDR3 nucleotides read TGTGCCAGTAGCCCCCCATTGTCGAACACCATATATTTT.

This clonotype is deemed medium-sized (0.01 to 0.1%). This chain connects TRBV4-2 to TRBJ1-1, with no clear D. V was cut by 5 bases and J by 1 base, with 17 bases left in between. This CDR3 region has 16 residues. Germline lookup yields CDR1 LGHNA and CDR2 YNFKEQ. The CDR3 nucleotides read TGTGCCAGCAGCGAAGGAACATGGAATTCGAACACTGAAGCTTTCTTT. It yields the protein CASSEGTWNSNTEAFF.

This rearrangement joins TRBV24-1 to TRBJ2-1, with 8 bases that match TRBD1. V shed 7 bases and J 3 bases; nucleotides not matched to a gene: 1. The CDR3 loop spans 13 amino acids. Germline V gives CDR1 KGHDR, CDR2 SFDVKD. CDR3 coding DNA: TGTGCCACCAGGGGACAGGACTACAATGAGCAGTTCTTC. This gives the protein CATRGQDYNEQFF.

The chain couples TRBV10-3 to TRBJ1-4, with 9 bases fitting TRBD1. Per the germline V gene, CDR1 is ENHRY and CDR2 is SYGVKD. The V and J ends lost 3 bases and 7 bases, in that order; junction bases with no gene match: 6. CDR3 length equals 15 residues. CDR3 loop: CAISDRDRAGEKLFF. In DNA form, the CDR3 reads TGTGCCATCAGTGATAGGGACAGGGCGGGTGAAAAACTGTTTTTT.

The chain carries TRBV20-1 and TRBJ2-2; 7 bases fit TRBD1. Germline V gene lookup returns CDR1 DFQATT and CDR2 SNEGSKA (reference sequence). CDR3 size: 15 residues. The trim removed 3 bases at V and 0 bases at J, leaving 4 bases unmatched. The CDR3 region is CSAREGGANTGELFF. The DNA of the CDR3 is TGCAGTGCTAGGGAAGGGGGCGCGAACACCGGGGAGCTGTTTTTT.

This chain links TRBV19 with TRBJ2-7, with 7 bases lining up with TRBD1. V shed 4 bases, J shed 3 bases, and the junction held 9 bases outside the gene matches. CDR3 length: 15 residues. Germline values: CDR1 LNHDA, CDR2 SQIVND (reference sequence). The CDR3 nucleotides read TGTGCCAGTAGTACCGGACAGGATCCCAGCTACGAGCAGTACTTC. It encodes CASSTGQDPSYEQYF.

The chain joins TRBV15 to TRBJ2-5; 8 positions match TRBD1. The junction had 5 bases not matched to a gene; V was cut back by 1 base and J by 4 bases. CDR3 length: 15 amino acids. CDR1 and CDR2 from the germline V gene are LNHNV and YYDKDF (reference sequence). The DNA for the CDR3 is TGTGCCACCAGCAGAGCGGCAGGGGGCGTAGAGACCCAGTACTTC. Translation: CATSRAAGGVETQYF.

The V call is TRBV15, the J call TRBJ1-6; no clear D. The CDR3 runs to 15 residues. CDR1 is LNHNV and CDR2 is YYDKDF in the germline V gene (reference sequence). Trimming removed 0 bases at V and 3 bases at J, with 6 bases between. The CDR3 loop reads CATSRDGGYNSPLHF. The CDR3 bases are TGTGCCACCAGCAGAGATGGTGGCTATAATTCACCCCTCCACTTT.

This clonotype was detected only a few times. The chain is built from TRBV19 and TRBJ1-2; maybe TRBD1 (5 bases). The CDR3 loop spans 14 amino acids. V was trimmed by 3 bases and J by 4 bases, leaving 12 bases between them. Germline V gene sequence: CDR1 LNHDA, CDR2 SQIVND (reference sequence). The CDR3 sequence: CASSIQGGFYGYTF. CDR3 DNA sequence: TGTGCCAGTAGTATCCAGGGTGGGTTCTATGGCTACACCTTC.

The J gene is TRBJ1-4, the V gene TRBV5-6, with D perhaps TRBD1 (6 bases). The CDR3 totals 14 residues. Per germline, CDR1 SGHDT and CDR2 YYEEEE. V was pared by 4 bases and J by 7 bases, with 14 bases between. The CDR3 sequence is CASSERRTAEKLFF. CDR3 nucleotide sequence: TGTGCCAGCAGCGAACGGCGGACAGCTGAAAAACTGTTTTTT.

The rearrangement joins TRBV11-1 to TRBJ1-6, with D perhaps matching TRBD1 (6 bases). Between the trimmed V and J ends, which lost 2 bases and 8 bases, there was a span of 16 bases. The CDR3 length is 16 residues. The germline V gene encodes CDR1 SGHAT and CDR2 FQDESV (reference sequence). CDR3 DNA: TGTGCCAGCAGCTTATTTTCAGCGGGGGCCGATTCACCCCTCCACTTT. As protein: CASSLFSAGADSPLHF.

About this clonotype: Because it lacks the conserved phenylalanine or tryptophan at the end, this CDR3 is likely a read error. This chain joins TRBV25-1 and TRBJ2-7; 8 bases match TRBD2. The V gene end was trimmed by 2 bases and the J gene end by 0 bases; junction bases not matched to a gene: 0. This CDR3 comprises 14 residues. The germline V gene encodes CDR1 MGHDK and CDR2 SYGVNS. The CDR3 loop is CASSEGLASYEQYL. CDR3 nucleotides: TGTGCCAGCAGTGAAGGACTAGCCTCCTACGAGCAGTACCTC.

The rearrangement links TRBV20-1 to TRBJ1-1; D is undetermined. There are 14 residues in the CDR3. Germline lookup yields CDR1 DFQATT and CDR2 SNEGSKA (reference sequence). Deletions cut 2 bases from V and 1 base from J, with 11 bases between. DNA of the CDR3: TGCAGTGCTAGAAGGTCGGGCAGGAACACTGAAGCTTTCTTT. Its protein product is CSARRSGRNTEAFF.

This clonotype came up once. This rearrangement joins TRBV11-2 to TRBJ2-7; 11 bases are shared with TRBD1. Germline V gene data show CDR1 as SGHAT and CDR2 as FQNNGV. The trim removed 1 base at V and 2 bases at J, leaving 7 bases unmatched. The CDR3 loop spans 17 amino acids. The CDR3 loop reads CASSLGVLGQGAYEQYF. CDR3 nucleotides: TGTGCCAGCAGCTTAGGGGTCCTGGGACAGGGGGCCTACGAGCAGTACTTC. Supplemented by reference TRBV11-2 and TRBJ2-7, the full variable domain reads EAGVAQSPRYKIIEKRQSVAFWCNPISGHATLYWYQQILGQGPKLLIQFQNNGVVDDSQLPKDRFSAERLKGVDSTLKIQPAKLEDSAVYLCASSLGVLGQGAYEQYFGPGTRLTVT.

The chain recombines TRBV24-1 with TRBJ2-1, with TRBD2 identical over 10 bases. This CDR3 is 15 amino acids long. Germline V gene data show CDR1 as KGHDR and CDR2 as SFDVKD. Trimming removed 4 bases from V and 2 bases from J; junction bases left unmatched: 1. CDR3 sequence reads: CATSDGLAAYNEQFF. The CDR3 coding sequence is TGTGCCACCAGTGACGGACTAGCGGCCTACAATGAGCAGTTCTTC.

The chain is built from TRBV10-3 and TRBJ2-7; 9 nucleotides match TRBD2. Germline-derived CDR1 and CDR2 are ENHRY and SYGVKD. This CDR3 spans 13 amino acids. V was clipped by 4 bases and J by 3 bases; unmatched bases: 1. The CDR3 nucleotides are TGTGCCATCAGTGGGCGGGAGGGCTACGAGCAGTACTTC. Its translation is CAISGREGYEQYF.